The source of this TCR beta chain is a study of cytomegalovirus exposure and HLA in healthy donors. The primer mix had 60 Vbeta and 13 Jbeta primers. Assay used: immunoSEQ multiplex PCR; TCRdb lists only in-frame clones, some missing. The table includes 120,000 to 150,000 clones, about 74% detected once. Germline lookup yields CDR1 MNHEY and CDR2 SMNVEV (reference sequence). V lost 3 bases to trimming and J lost 4 bases; unmatched junction nucleotides: 7. The CDR3 totals 15 residues. Study-wide results and limits: HLA alleles showed associations with about 17,000 TCR beta sequences in a later analysis, at a 0.05 false discovery rate.

Comment on this clone: Its antigen is still unknown.

The TCR was taken from a woman aged 45-65 years in good health and CMV-seronegative. What was sequenced was PBMCs. The chain joins TRBV27 to TRBJ1-2, with TRBD1 matching 8 bases. As DNA, the CDR3 is TGTGCCAGCAGTTTTTCAGGGGGCCGTGGCTATGGCTACACCTTC. This encodes CASSFSGGRGYGYTF.